Below, 27 T cell receptor beta chains from the same sample are listed, as sequenced in a study of cytomegalovirus exposure and HLA in healthy donors. Vbeta (60) and Jbeta (13) primers were used in the PCR. Method: immunoSEQ multiplex PCR; TCRdb's copy keeps in-frame clones and lacks some. The sample carries some 150,000 clones, around four fifths recorded once. The material sequenced was PBMCs. The receptors here all came from a man aged 35 to 55 in good health and CMV-seronegative.

This chain connects TRBV7-2 to TRBJ1-1; no clear D gene. V lost 3 bases and J 6 bases, leaving 8 bases between the germline ends. The CDR3 spans 12 residues. Germline V gene data show CDR1 as SGHTA and CDR2 as FQGNSA. The CDR3 loop reads CASSLVGAEAFF. The DNA for the CDR3 is TGTGCCAGCAGCTTGGTGGGCGCTGAAGCTTTCTTT.

The rearrangement links TRBV6-5 to TRBJ1-2; D gene unclear. From germline, CDR1 is MNHEY and CDR2 SVGAGI. The ends were cut back, 2 bases at V and 4 bases at J, with 14 bases in the middle. This CDR3 spans 15 amino acids. The CDR3 DNA sequence: TGTGCCAGCAGTTACGGGCAGGCCCCTTCCTATGGCTACACCTTC. Amino acid sequence: CASSYGQAPSYGYTF.

The V call is TRBV18, the J call TRBJ2-1; 9 bases map to TRBD2. The V gene's germline CDR1 is KGHSH and CDR2 LQKENI. V gave up 3 bases and J gave up 9 bases; unmatched junction bases: 9. This CDR3 contains 15 residues. In DNA, the CDR3 is TGTGCCAGCTCACCCGCGGGAGGGCCGGGTCTTGAGCAGTTCTTC. Translated: CASSPAGGPGLEQFF.

V and J are TRBV19 and TRBJ1-5; TRBD1 is a possible D gene (5 bases). Trimming took 1 base from V and 7 from J, leaving 11 bases between them. Germline V gene sequence: CDR1 LNHDA, CDR2 SQIVND (reference sequence). The CDR3 is made up of 14 amino acids. The CDR3 nucleotides are TGTGCCAGTAGTATAGTTGGAGGGGCCCAGCCCCAGCATTTT. It specifies CASSIVGGAQPQHF. Drawing the rest from reference TRBV19 and TRBJ1-5, the complete variable domain is DGGITQSPKYLFRKEGQNVTLSCEQNLNHDAMYWYRQDPGQGLRLIYYSQIVNDFQKGDIAEGYSVSREKKESFPLTVTSAQKNPTAFYLCASSIVGGAQPQHFGDGTRLSIL.

This chain connects TRBV19 to TRBJ2-1; a weak D match, TRBD1 (6 bases). Trimming took off 8 bases at V and 5 bases at J, with 19 bases between the two ends. Germline assignment: CDR1 LNHDA and CDR2 SQIVND (reference sequence). CDR3 length: 15 amino acids. The CDR3 DNA follows: TGTGCCAGTTCTGTCCGGGACAACTGGAACAATGAGCAGTTCTTC. Amino acids: CASSVRDNWNNEQFF. Using reference TRBV19 and TRBJ2-1 for the parts outside the CDR3, the full variable domain is DGGITQSPKYLFRKEGQNVTLSCEQNLNHDAMYWYRQDPGQGLRLIYYSQIVNDFQKGDIAEGYSVSREKKESFPLTVTSAQKNPTAFYLCASSVRDNWNNEQFFGPGTRLTVL.

V is TRBV2 and J is TRBJ1-2, with 7 positions matching TRBD1. The germline CDR1 and CDR2 sequences are SNHLY and FYNNEI. Trimming at V came to 5 bases and at J to 2 bases, leaving 5 bases not matched to a gene. The CDR3 contains 14 residues. CDR3 in DNA: TGTGCCAGCAGTTCGACAGGGCGCAACTATGGCTACACCTTC. This translates into CASSSTGRNYGYTF.

This chain uses TRBV6-6 with TRBJ2-7, with 8 bases aligning to TRBD1. The CDR3 extends over 14 amino acids. Germline V CDR1 and CDR2: MNHNY, SVGAGI (reference sequence). With 3 bases clipped from V and 2 bases from J, the junction kept 3 bases outside the gene matches. CDR3 nucleotide sequence: TGTGCCAGCAGTTATGGACAGGGCACCTACGAGCAGTACTTC. This sequence encodes CASSYGQGTYEQYF.

This chain connects TRBV6-1 to TRBJ2-4; 10 nucleotides align to TRBD1. J gave up 8 bases and V 1 base, and 8 bases lay outside the gene matches. Germline V gene lookup returns CDR1 MNHNS and CDR2 SASEGT. This CDR3 is built from 16 residues. For the CDR3, the DNA is TGTGCCAGCAGTGAAGTAAGACAGGGGGCTGGAGACATTCAGTACTTC. It translates to CASSEVRQGAGDIQYF.

This chain joins TRBV28 and TRBJ1-6; D is unclear. V was cut by 6 bases and J by 11 bases, with 11 bases left in between. The CDR3 extends over 12 amino acids. Germline lookup yields CDR1 MDHEN and CDR2 SYDVKM. The CDR3 here is CASRTGGAPLHF. CDR3 DNA sequence: TGTGCCAGCAGGACGGGCGGGGCACCCCTCCACTTT.

This chain joins TRBV9 and TRBJ2-1, with TRBD2 matching over 8 bases. Germline trimming cut 0 bases from V and 8 bases from J; bases unmatched to any gene: 7. Looked up from germline, CDR1 is SGDLS and CDR2 is YYNGEE. This CDR3 is 15 amino acids long. The CDR3 coding sequence is TGTGCCAGCAGCGTAGCGGGAGGGCCGGGGGATGAGCAGTTCTTC. Encoded protein: CASSVAGGPGDEQFF.

This chain links TRBV20-1 with TRBJ1-2; the D is unclear. CDR1 is DFQATT and CDR2 is SNEGSKA in the germline V gene (reference sequence). V lost 5 bases, J lost 5 bases, and 3 bases lay in between. The CDR3 runs 9 residues. The DNA of the CDR3 is TGCAGTGCTGTATATGGCTACACCTTC. Protein: CSAVYGYTF.

This clone has a single count. The chain uses TRBV5-1 and TRBJ2-7, with 8 bases lining up with TRBD1. From germline, CDR1 is SGHRS and CDR2 YFSETQ. V lost 4 bases to trimming and J lost 0 bases; unmatched junction nucleotides: 6. The CDR3 loop spans 15 amino acids. The CDR3 sequence: CASSASGTGSYEQYF. The CDR3 DNA follows: TGCGCCAGCAGCGCGTCCGGGACAGGCTCCTACGAGCAGTACTTC.

V usage is TRBV2 and J usage is TRBJ2-5; 7 bases align to TRBD2. The V and J ends lost 6 bases and 1 base, in that order; junction bases with no gene match: 8. Germline assignment: CDR1 SNHLY and CDR2 FYNNEI. This CDR3 has 15 residues. CDR3 sequence: CASRRLAAVQETQYF. The CDR3, as DNA: TGTGCCAGCAGAAGACTAGCAGCGGTCCAAGAGACCCAGTACTTC.

The CDR3 bases are TGTGCCAGCTCACCACGGACAGAGGCTGGTGAAAAACTGTTTTTT. This sequence encodes CASSPRTEAGEKLFF. The chain recombines TRBV18 with TRBJ1-4, with D possibly being TRBD1 (6 bases). Deletions cut 1 base from V and 7 bases from J, with 13 bases between. Germline values: CDR1 KGHSH, CDR2 LQKENI. The CDR3 is made up of 15 amino acids.

This clone is medium-sized by share. The chain links TRBV18 to TRBJ2-2, with 8 bases aligning to TRBD2. J was trimmed by 6 bases and V by 7 bases; bases with no gene match: 10. The CDR3 sequence is 15 residues long. Germline V gives CDR1 KGHSH, CDR2 LQKENI. CDR3 nucleotides: TGTGCCAGCTGCCCCGGGGGGGCCGTATCCGGGGAGCTGTTTTTT. This translates into CASCPGGAVSGELFF.

The table lists this clone with a count of one. The chain carries TRBV9 and TRBJ1-3; D not resolved. Germline V gives CDR1 SGDLS, CDR2 YYNGEE. V lost 5 bases and J 0 bases, leaving 12 bases between the germline ends. CDR3 length equals 15 residues. CDR3 DNA: TGTGCCAGCAGGGAAGGAGATAACTCTGGAAACACCATATATTTT. The encoded protein is CASREGDNSGNTIYF.

J is TRBJ2-1 and V is TRBV6-4; 9 bases fit TRBD1. The trim removed 3 bases at V and 7 bases at J, leaving 7 bases unmatched. There are 15 residues in the CDR3. Germline V gene sequence: CDR1 MRHNA, CDR2 SNTAGT. CDR3 sequence reads: CASSEGTGGWNEQFF. CDR3 in DNA: TGTGCCAGCAGTGAAGGAACAGGGGGCTGGAATGAGCAGTTCTTC.

This chain links TRBV5-6 with TRBJ2-7, with 13 nucleotides matching TRBD2. Germline trimming cut 4 bases from V and 2 bases from J; bases unmatched to any gene: 9. The CDR3 is 17 amino acids. Germline V gives CDR1 SGHDT, CDR2 YYEEEE. CDR3 loop: CASSRTSGSSLAYEQYF. CDR3 DNA: TGTGCCAGCAGCCGGACTAGCGGGAGTTCTTTGGCCTACGAGCAGTACTTC.

As concerns this clone: Sequence at one end of the junction differs from germline and may be a read error. This chain uses TRBV30 with TRBJ2-7; 10 positions match TRBD2. Germline V CDR1 and CDR2: GTSNPN, SVGIG (reference sequence). The CDR3 is made up of 15 amino acids. CDR3 in DNA: TGTGCCCGGAGGCCGAGACTAGCGGGCCCTTACGAGCAGTACTTC. This encodes CARRPRLAGPYEQYF.

This clone showed up just once. The rearrangement links TRBV19 to TRBJ1-5, with D perhaps matching TRBD1 (5 bases). From germline, CDR1 is LNHDA and CDR2 SQIVND (reference sequence). With 5 bases removed from V and 2 bases from J, the gap between germline ends came to 10 bases. This CDR3 has 14 residues. CDR3 in DNA: TGTGCCAGTAGTTCAGGGATGGGCAATCAGCCCCAGCATTTT. This sequence encodes CASSSGMGNQPQHF. Supplemented by reference TRBV19 and TRBJ1-5, the full variable domain reads DGGITQSPKYLFRKEGQNVTLSCEQNLNHDAMYWYRQDPGQGLRLIYYSQIVNDFQKGDIAEGYSVSREKKESFPLTVTSAQKNPTAFYLCASSSGMGNQPQHFGDGTRLSIL.

This clone came up once. This rearrangement joins TRBV7-8 to TRBJ2-2, with D hard to call. Trimming pared 0 bases from V and 2 bases from J, leaving 7 bases between. The germline CDR1 and CDR2 sequences are SGHVS and FQNEAQ. This CDR3 contains 15 residues. CDR3 in amino acids: CASSLAYTNTGELFF. As DNA, the CDR3 is TGTGCCAGCAGCTTAGCATACACAAACACCGGGGAGCTGTTTTTT.

The V and J genes are TRBV29-1 and TRBJ2-7, with D possibly TRBD1 on 5 matching bases. Germline V gives CDR1 SQVTM, CDR2 ANQGSEA. Between the trimmed V and J ends, which lost 6 bases and 3 bases, there was a span of 12 bases. The CDR3 totals 12 residues. The DNA of the CDR3 is TGCAGCGTGGACACAACAGGCTACGAGCAGTACTTC. Encoded protein: CSVDTTGYEQYF.

The gene calls are TRBV6-5 and TRBJ1-5; 9 bases match TRBD1. Germline-derived CDR1 and CDR2 are MNHEY and SVGAGI. The CDR3 spans 15 residues. V dropped 6 bases and J dropped 6; count of bases not matched to a gene: 9. CDR3 amino acids: CASSSGTGISQPQHF. DNA for the CDR3: TGTGCCAGCAGCTCCGGGACAGGGATTAGTCAGCCCCAGCATTTT.

The V gene is TRBV9, the J gene TRBJ2-2; 8 nucleotides match TRBD1. This CDR3 comprises 15 residues. Germline V lookup: CDR1 SGDLS, CDR2 YYNGEE. V shed 4 bases, J shed 0 bases, and the junction held 2 bases outside the gene matches. CDR3 bases: TGTGCCAGCAGCTCGGGACAGGCGAACACCGGGGAGCTGTTTTTT. This encodes CASSSGQANTGELFF.

V usage is TRBV9 and J usage is TRBJ1-1; 8 bases are a match to TRBD1. Unmatched junction bases numbered 4, after V lost 3 bases and J lost 0 bases. The CDR3 is 15 amino acids. Looked up from germline, CDR1 is SGDLS and CDR2 is YYNGEE. CDR3 bases: TGTGCCAGCAGCGATCAGGGGGCTTTGAACACTGAAGCTTTCTTT. Translating it yields CASSDQGALNTEAFF. Using reference TRBV9 and TRBJ1-1 for the parts outside the CDR3, the full variable domain is DSGVTQTPKHLITATGQRVTLRCSPRSGDLSVYWYQQSLDQGLQFLIQYYNGEERAKGNILERFSAQQFPDLHSELNLSSLELGDSALYFCASSDQGALNTEAFFGQGTRLTVV.

This clone has only one observation. The rearrangement joins TRBV21-1 to TRBJ1-5; TRBD1, the D gene given by the table, was not confirmed from the DNA. TRBV21-1 is a documented pseudogene. This CDR3 has 16 residues. The CDR3 nucleotides read TGTGCCACCCGAGAGACAGGCACATATAGCAATCAGCCCCAGCATTTT. Translating it yields CATRETGTYSNQPQHF.

The rearrangement uses TRBV11-3 and TRBJ2-4, with TRBD2 matching over 11 bases. The CDR3 sequence is 19 residues long. Trimming removed 3 bases from V and 1 base from J; junction bases left unmatched: 11. The germline CDR1 and CDR2 sequences are SGHNT and YENEEA. The DNA of the CDR3 is TGTGCCAGCAGCTTGTTTAGACTAGCGGGGTTTCCCGCCAAAAACATTCAGTACTTC. It yields the protein CASSLFRLAGFPAKNIQYF. Full variable domain (outside the CDR3, taken from reference TRBV11-3 and TRBJ2-4): EAGVVQSPRYKIIEKKQPVAFWCNPISGHNTLYWYLQNLGQGPELLIRYENEEAVDDSQLPKDRFSAERLKGVDSTLKIQPAELGDSAVYLCASSLFRLAGFPAKNIQYFGAGTRLSVL.